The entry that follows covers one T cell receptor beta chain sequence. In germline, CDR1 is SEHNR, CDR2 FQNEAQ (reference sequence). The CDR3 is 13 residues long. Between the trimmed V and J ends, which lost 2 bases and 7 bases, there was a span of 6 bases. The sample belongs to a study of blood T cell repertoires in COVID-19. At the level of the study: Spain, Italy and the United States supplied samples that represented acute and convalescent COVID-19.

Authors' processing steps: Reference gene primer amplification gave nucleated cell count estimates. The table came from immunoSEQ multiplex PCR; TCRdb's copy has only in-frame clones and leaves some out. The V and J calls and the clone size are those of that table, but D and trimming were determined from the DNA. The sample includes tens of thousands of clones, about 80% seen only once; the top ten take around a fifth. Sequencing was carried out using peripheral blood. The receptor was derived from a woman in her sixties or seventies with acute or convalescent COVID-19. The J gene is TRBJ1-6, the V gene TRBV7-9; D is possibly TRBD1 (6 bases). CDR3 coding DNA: TGTGCCAGCAGCTTAAGGGGGAATTCACCCCTCCACTTT. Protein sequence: CASSLRGNSPLHF.